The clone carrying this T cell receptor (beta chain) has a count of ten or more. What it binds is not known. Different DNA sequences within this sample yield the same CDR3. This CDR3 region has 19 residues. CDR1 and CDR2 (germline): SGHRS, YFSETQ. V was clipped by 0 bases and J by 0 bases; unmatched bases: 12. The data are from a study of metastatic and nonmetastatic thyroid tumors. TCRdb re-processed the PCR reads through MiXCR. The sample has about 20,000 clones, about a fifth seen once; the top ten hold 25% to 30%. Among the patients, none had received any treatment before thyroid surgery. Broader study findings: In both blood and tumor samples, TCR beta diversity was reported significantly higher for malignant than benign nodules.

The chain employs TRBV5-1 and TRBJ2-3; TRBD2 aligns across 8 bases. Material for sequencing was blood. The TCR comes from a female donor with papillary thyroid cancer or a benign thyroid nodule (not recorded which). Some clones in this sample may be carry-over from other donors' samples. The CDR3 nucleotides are TGCGCCAGCAGCTTGGCTGGCGCGGGGGGCACCACTAGCACAGATACGCAGTATTTT. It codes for CASSLAGAGGTTSTDTQYF.